This record concerns one T cell receptor beta chain sequence. In the authors' methods: Reference gene primers were amplified, and this amplification served to estimate nucleated cell counts. Sequencing used immunoSEQ multiplex PCR; TCRdb keeps in-frame clones, though not all of them. V and J calls and clone size follow that table, whereas D and trimming were derived from the DNA. The table lists about 200,000 clones, 79% of them singletons. These data originate in a study of blood T cell repertoires in COVID-19. For the study at large: The cDNA or gDNA used as material had been derived from T cells, B-cell-depleted T cells, or PBMCs.

The ends lost 3 bases at V and 7 bases at J; junction bases unmatched: 4. The CDR3 loop spans 15 amino acids. The V gene's germline CDR1 is KGHSH and CDR2 LQKENI. The TCR sequence derives from a woman in her 40s with COVID-19, enrolled during active disease. V is TRBV18 and J is TRBJ2-1, with TRBD1 matching over 12 bases. Material for sequencing was peripheral blood. DNA for the CDR3: TGTGCCAGCTCACCGGGACAGGGGGCTTGGAATGAGCAGTTCTTC. It codes for CASSPGQGAWNEQFF.